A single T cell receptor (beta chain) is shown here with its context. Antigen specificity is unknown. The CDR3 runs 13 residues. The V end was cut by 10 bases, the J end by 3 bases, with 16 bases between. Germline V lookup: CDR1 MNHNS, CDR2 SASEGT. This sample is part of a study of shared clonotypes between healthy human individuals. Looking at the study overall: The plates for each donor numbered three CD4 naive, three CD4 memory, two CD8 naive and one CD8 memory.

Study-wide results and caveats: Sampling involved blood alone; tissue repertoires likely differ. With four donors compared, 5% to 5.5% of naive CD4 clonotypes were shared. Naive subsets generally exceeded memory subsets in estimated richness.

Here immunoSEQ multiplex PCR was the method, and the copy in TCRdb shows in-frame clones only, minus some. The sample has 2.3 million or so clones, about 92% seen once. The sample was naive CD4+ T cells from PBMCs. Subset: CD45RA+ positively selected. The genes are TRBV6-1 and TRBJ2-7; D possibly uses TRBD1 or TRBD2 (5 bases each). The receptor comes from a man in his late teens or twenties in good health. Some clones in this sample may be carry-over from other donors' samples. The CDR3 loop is CATITGPGYEQYF. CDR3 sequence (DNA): TGTGCCACCATAACGGGACCGGGCTACGAGCAGTACTTC.